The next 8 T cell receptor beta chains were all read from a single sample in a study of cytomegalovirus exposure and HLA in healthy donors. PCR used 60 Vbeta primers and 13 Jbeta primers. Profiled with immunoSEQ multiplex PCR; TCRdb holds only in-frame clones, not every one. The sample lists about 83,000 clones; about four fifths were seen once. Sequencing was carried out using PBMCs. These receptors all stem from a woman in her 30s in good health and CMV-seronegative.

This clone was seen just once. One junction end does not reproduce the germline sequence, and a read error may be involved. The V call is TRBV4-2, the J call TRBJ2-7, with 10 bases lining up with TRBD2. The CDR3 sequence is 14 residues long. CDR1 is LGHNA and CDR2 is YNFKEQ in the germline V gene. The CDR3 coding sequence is TGTGCCAGCAGCCAAGAGCGGCTAGCGGGGGTTCCCCGCTTC. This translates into CASSQERLAGVPRF.

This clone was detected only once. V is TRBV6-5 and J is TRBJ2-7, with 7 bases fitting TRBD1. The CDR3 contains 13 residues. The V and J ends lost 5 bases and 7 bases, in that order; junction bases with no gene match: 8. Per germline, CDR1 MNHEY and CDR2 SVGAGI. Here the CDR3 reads CASSRQGVWEQYF. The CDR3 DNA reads TGTGCCAGCAGTAGGCAGGGGGTTTGGGAGCAGTACTTC.

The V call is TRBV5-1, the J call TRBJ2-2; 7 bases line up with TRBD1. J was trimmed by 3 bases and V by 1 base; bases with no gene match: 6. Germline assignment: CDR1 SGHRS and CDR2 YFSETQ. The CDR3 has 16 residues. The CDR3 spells CASSLRSGGDTGELFF. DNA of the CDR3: TGCGCCAGCAGCTTGCGTTCAGGGGGAGACACCGGGGAGCTGTTTTTT.

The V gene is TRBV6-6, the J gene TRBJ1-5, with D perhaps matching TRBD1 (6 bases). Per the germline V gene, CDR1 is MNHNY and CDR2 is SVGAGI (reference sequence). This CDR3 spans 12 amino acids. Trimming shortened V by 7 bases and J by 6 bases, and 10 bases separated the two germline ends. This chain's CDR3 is CASNGGLQPQHF. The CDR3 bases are TGTGCCAGCAACGGGGGGCTTCAGCCCCAGCATTTT.

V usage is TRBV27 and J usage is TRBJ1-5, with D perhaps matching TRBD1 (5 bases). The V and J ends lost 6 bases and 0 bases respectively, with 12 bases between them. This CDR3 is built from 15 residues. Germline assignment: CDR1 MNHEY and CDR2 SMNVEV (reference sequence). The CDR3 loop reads CASRQGTISNQPQHF. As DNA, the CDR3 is TGTGCCAGCAGGCAGGGAACGATTAGCAATCAGCCCCAGCATTTT.

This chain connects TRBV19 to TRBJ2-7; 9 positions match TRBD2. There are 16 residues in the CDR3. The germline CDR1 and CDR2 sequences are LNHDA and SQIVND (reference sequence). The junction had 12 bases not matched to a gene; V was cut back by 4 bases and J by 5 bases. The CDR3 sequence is CASSTPYGGRAHEQYF. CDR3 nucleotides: TGTGCCAGTAGTACCCCTTATGGCGGGAGGGCCCACGAGCAGTACTTC.

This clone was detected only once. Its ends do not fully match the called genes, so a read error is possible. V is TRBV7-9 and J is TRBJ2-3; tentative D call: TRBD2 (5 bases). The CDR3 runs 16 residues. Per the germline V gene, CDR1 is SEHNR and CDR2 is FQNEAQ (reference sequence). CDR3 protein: CSSSLLRASGSDTQYF. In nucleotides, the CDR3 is TGTTCCAGCAGCTTACTGAGGGCATCGGGATCGGATACGCAGTATTTT. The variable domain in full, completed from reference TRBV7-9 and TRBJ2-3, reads DTGVSQNPRHKITKRGQNVTFRCDPISEHNRLYWYRQTLGQGPEFLTYFQNEAQLEKSRLLSDRFSAERPKGSFSTLEIQRTEQGDSAMYLCSSSLLRASGSDTQYFGPGTRLTVL.

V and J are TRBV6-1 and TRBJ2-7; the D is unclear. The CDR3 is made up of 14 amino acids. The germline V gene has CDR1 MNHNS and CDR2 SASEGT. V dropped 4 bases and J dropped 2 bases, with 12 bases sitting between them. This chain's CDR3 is CASSGAIEAYEQYF. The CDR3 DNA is TGTGCCAGCAGTGGAGCCATCGAGGCCTACGAGCAGTACTTC.